This TCR beta chain came from a study of shared clonotypes between healthy human individuals. The V gene's germline CDR1 is SGHNT and CDR2 YENEEA. J lost 5 bases, V lost 5 bases, and 10 bases had no gene match. There are 17 residues in the CDR3. Assay: immunoSEQ multiplex PCR; the TCRdb copy retains only in-frame clones and omits some. The sample has under 600,000 clones; roughly 79% are singletons. The V call is TRBV11-3, the J call TRBJ2-2; 11 nucleotides align to TRBD1. This TCR came from a woman in her thirties or forties in good health. Some clones in this sample may be carry-over from other donors' samples. The specimen sequenced was PBMCs. The CDR3 bases are TGTGCCAGCAGCCCGGGCTCCGGGACAGGGGGAACCGGGGAGCTGTTTTTT. This codes for CASSPGSGTGGTGELFF.